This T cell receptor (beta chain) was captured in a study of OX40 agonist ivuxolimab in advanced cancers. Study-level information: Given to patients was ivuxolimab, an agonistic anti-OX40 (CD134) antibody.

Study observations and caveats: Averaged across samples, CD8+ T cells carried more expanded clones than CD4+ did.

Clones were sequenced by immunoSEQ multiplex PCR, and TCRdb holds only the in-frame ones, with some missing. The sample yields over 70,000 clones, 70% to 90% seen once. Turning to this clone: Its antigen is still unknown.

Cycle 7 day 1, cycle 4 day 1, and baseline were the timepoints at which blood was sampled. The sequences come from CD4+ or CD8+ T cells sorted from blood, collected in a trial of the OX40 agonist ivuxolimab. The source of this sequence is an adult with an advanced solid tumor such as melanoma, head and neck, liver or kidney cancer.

The CDR3, as DNA: TGCGCCAGCAGCTTTCGGCGGGGGCCGCTCTACGAGCAGTACTTC. Residues: CASSFRRGPLYEQYF. The chain has TRBV5-1 and TRBJ2-7; TRBD2 is a possible D gene (7 bases). CDR3 size: 15 residues. V was shortened by 2 bases and J by 3 bases, with 15 bases between the two germline ends. CDR1 is SGHRS, CDR2 YFSETQ, per germline.